This T cell receptor (beta chain) was documented in a study of cytomegalovirus exposure and HLA in healthy donors. Study outcomes and limitations: Later analysis suggested links between common viral pathogens and several top significant clusters. CMV antigen specificity was confirmed in vitro for a few CMV-associated chains.

Germline lookup yields CDR1 GTSNPN and CDR2 SVGIG (reference sequence). The CDR3 has 14 residues. Deletions cut 2 bases from V and 5 bases from J, with 13 bases between. The study ran its PCR with 60 Vbeta and 13 Jbeta primers. The repertoire was sequenced with immunoSEQ multiplex PCR; TCRdb's copy has only in-frame clones and lacks some. Among about 130,000 clones listed, roughly 78% were seen once. A word on this clone: Its antigen is undetermined.

The chain couples TRBV30 to TRBJ1-5; D perhaps matches TRBD1 (6 bases). The sample comprised PBMCs. This TCR came from a man aged 30 to 45 in good health and CMV-seronegative. CDR3 sequence (DNA): TGTGCCTGGAGTCGCTCAGGGGTTGATCAGCCCCAGCATTTT. Protein sequence: CAWSRSGVDQPQHF. Combining the CDR3 with reference TRBV30 and TRBJ1-5 gives the whole variable domain SQTIHQWPATLVQPVGSPLSLECTVEGTSNPNLYWYRQAAGRGLQLLFYSVGIGQISSEVPQNLSASRPQDRQFILSSKKLLLSDSGFYLCAWSRSGVDQPQHFGDGTRLSIL.